This T cell receptor beta chain was recovered during a study of blood T cell repertoires in COVID-19. On the study more broadly: T cells, B-cell-depleted T cells, or PBMCs supplied cDNA or gDNA.

A Seattle source enrolled patients during active infection and followed them longitudinally. Profiled with immunoSEQ multiplex PCR; TCRdb holds only in-frame clones, not every one. The sample has 300,000 to 350,000 clones; approximately 91% are singletons. V shed 3 bases and J 8 bases; nucleotides not matched to a gene: 15. The CDR3 is 18 residues long. Per the germline V gene, CDR1 is SGHRS and CDR2 is YFSETQ. The chain links TRBV5-1 to TRBJ1-6; TRBD1 matches 9 bases. The clonotype was recovered from a woman in her 70s with COVID-19, enrolled during active disease. The sequenced sample was peripheral blood. The CDR3 loop reads CASSSTAMGTGTHSPLHF. The CDR3 nucleotides are TGCGCCAGCAGCTCCACGGCTATGGGGACAGGGACACATTCACCCCTCCACTTT.